The 6 T cell receptor beta chains given below trace back to one sample, sequenced in a study of cytomegalovirus exposure and HLA in healthy donors. 13 Jbeta primers and 60 Vbeta primers were used for the PCR. The protocol was immunoSEQ multiplex PCR, while the TCRdb copy is restricted to in-frame clones and leaves out a portion. The sample records around 210,000 clones, around 83% being singletons. The sequenced material came from PBMCs. The receptors here all came from a woman aged 40 to 55 in good health and CMV-seronegative.

This clone was seen only once. The chain joins TRBV5-1 to TRBJ1-3; D gene uncertain. Germline V lookup: CDR1 SGHRS, CDR2 YFSETQ. V shed 0 bases and J shed 4 bases, with 14 bases lying between them. CDR3 length: 16 residues. CDR3 sequence reads: CASSLGPPDGGNTIYF. The CDR3 DNA follows: TGCGCCAGCAGCTTGGGGCCCCCAGACGGGGGAAACACCATATATTTT.

The chain carries TRBV18 and TRBJ1-5; no definite D call. With 1 base removed from V and 1 base from J, the gap between germline ends came to 8 bases. The CDR3 is made up of 15 amino acids. CDR1 and CDR2 (germline): KGHSH, LQKENI. In DNA, the CDR3 is TGTGCCAGCTCACCACTGGGGAGCAGCAATCAGCCCCAGCATTTT. Translating it yields CASSPLGSSNQPQHF.

This clone was counted between two and nine times. CDR3 DNA: TGTGCCACGATGGGGAGAAATCAGCCCCAGCATTTT. This codes for CATMGRNQPQHF. This sequence joins TRBV10-3 and TRBJ1-5; no clear D. V was shortened by 10 bases and J by 4 bases, with 11 bases between the two germline ends. Germline CDR1 and CDR2: ENHRY and SYGVKD. The CDR3 has 12 residues.

The chain has TRBV13 and TRBJ2-3, with TRBD2 matching over 10 bases. There are 16 residues in the CDR3. Germline V CDR1 and CDR2: PRHDT, FYEKMQ (reference sequence). V shed 1 base and J 7 bases; nucleotides not matched to a gene: 8. The CDR3 loop is CASSLELSGRENTQYF. Here the CDR3 DNA reads TGTGCCAGCAGCTTAGAATTAAGCGGGAGGGAGAATACGCAGTATTTT.

V usage is TRBV28 and J usage is TRBJ1-5; a weak D match, TRBD1 (6 bases). The V and J ends lost 9 bases and 0 bases respectively, with 12 bases between them. The CDR3 contains 14 residues. The germline V gene encodes CDR1 MDHEN and CDR2 SYDVKM. The CDR3 sequence is CASAGTLSNQPQHF. The CDR3 DNA follows: TGTGCCAGTGCCGGGACACTTAGCAATCAGCCCCAGCATTTT. Full variable domain (missing parts from reference TRBV28 and TRBJ1-5): DVKVTQSSRYLVKRTGEKVFLECVQDMDHENMFWYRQDPGLGLRLIYFSYDVKMKEKGDIPEGYSVSREKKERFSLILESASTNQTSMYLCASAGTLSNQPQHFGDGTRLSIL.

The rearrangement links TRBV4-2 to TRBJ2-7, with TRBD2 matching over 16 bases. This CDR3 has 21 amino acids. The germline CDR1 and CDR2 sequences are LGHNA and YNFKEQ. Losses at the gene ends were 0 bases for V and 0 bases for J; bases not matched to a gene: 11. DNA of the CDR3: TGTGCCAGCAGCCAAGAGCTCCCGGGACTAGCGGGAGGGCCGAGCTCCTACGAGCAGTACTTC. It is translated as CASSQELPGLAGGPSSYEQYF.